Shown below are 18 T cell receptor beta chains from a single sample sequenced in a study of brain T cells in children with intractable seizures. Here immunoSEQ multiplex PCR was the method, and the copy in TCRdb shows in-frame clones only, minus some. The sample shows about 320,000 clones, over 85% of them seen only once. Time point denoted: blood from clinic visit 5 months post-surgery; TSC patient then seizure free. The material was peripheral blood, obtained less than 6 months after surgery. These receptors came from a boy younger than two with tuberous sclerosis and intractable seizures.

As DNA, the CDR3 is TGTGCCACCCCCAAGGCTACCGGGGAGCTGTTTTTT. Translation gives CATPKATGELFF. The chain uses TRBV28 and TRBJ2-2; D gene unclear. The V gene lost 10 bases and the J gene lost 5 bases, with 11 bases spanning the gap. Germline CDR1 reads MDHEN; CDR2 reads SYDVKM. CDR3 length equals 12 residues.

The chain carries TRBV19 and TRBJ2-7, with 13 nucleotides matching TRBD2. V lost 8 bases to trimming and J lost 2 bases; unmatched junction nucleotides: 6. This CDR3 is built from 15 residues. CDR1 is LNHDA and CDR2 is SQIVND in the germline V gene (reference sequence). CDR3: CASGILAGGTYEQYF. CDR3 nucleotide sequence: TGTGCCAGTGGCATACTAGCGGGAGGGACCTACGAGCAGTACTTC.

V is TRBV6-5 and J is TRBJ2-6; D is unresolved. CDR1 MNHEY and CDR2 SVGAGI come from the germline V gene. This CDR3 contains 16 residues. Trimming took off 4 bases at V and 0 bases at J, with 10 bases between the two ends. CDR3 in amino acids: CASSSGQSSGANVLTF. CDR3 DNA sequence: TGTGCCAGCAGTTCCGGTCAAAGCTCTGGGGCCAACGTCCTGACTTTC.

V gene TRBV5-6 combines with J gene TRBJ1-3; D is ambiguous. CDR3 size: 15 residues. V was shortened by 2 bases and J by 0 bases, with 9 bases between the two germline ends. Germline V lookup: CDR1 SGHDT, CDR2 YYEEEE. The CDR3 DNA sequence: TGTGCCAGCAGCTTCAACAGAGTCTCTGGAAACACCATATATTTT. It specifies CASSFNRVSGNTIYF.

The V and J genes are TRBV7-2 and TRBJ2-5; no clear D. This CDR3 is 14 amino acids long. The V gene's germline CDR1 is SGHTA and CDR2 FQGNSA. Trimming removed 4 bases from V and 5 bases from J, with 14 bases in between. CDR3 in amino acids: CASSWKSLRETQYF. For the CDR3, the DNA is TGTGCCAGCAGCTGGAAGAGCCTCCGGGAGACCCAGTACTTC.

The CDR3 is CASRGTSGGNNEQFF. The CDR3, as DNA: TGTGCCAGCAGAGGGACTAGCGGGGGGAACAATGAGCAGTTCTTC. The chain uses TRBV6-5 and TRBJ2-1, with 15 bases lining up with TRBD2. Germline V gene data show CDR1 as MNHEY and CDR2 as SVGAGI. CDR3 size: 15 residues. Trimming cost V 6 bases and J 5 bases; bases outside gene matches: 2.

The chain is built from TRBV21-1 and TRBJ2-1. TRBV21-1 counts as a pseudogene. The CDR3 spans 12 residues. This CDR3 is CASSKGHREQFF. The DNA of the CDR3 is TGTGCCAGCAGCAAAGGTCACCGTGAGCAGTTCTTC.

The rearrangement links TRBV18 to TRBJ2-2; D remains unclear. V lost 0 bases and J lost 7, with 0 bases in between. The germline V gene has CDR1 KGHSH and CDR2 LQKENI. The CDR3 is made up of 11 amino acids. The CDR3 DNA is TGTGCCAGCTCACCACCCGGGGAGCTGTTTTTT. Its protein is CASSPPGELFF.

The rearrangement uses TRBV4-2 and TRBJ1-3, with 7 bases fitting TRBD1. The CDR3 runs to 17 residues. In germline, CDR1 is LGHNA, CDR2 YNFKEQ. V was pared by 5 bases and J by 2 bases, with 12 bases of the junction left unmatched. The CDR3 sequence is CASSETGHLFPGNTIYF. The CDR3 region has the DNA TGTGCCAGCAGCGAGACAGGGCACTTATTTCCTGGAAACACCATATATTTT.

The chain employs TRBV5-4 and TRBJ2-7; the D gene is possibly TRBD2 (6 bases). The CDR3 totals 14 residues. CDR1 SGHNT and CDR2 YYREEE come from the germline V gene (reference sequence). Trimming cost V 0 bases and J 4 bases, with 11 bases left between them. The CDR3 bases are TGTGCCAGCAGCTTGGCGGATCGGGGGTACGAGCAGTACTTC. This gives the protein CASSLADRGYEQYF.

DNA of the CDR3: TGTGCCAGCAGCATCCCAGGGTTGCATTCACCCCTCCACTTT. Protein: CASSIPGLHSPLHF. V usage is TRBV5-6 and J usage is TRBJ1-6; D might be TRBD1 (5 bases). V was cut by 4 bases and J by 8 bases, with 13 bases left in between. Looked up from germline, CDR1 is SGHDT and CDR2 is YYEEEE. The CDR3 has 14 amino acids.

This clone came up a few times. Within the sample, other DNA sequences also encode this same CDR3. This chain uses TRBV6-4 with TRBJ2-1, with a tentative D call TRBD2 (6 bases). Germline-derived CDR1 and CDR2 are MRHNA and SNTAGT. This CDR3 is 15 amino acids long. With 0 bases removed from V and 0 bases from J, the gap between germline ends came to 6 bases. CDR3 sequence: CASSDSSGSYNEQFF. The DNA of the CDR3 is TGTGCCAGCAGTGACTCTAGCGGCTCCTACAATGAGCAGTTCTTC.

V usage is TRBV24-1 and J usage is TRBJ2-1; D may be TRBD1 (6 bases). CDR3 length: 17 amino acids. Per the germline V gene, CDR1 is KGHDR and CDR2 is SFDVKD. Trimming took off 0 bases at V and 0 bases at J, with 11 bases between the two ends. CDR3 residues: CATSDLGGTNSYNEQFF. Here the CDR3 DNA reads TGTGCCACCAGTGATTTGGGGGGCACTAACTCCTACAATGAGCAGTTCTTC.

The J gene is TRBJ2-1, the V gene TRBV7-8; 11 bases are a match to TRBD2. Trimming removed 0 bases from V and 8 bases from J; junction bases left unmatched: 6. The CDR3 spans 16 residues. Germline V gene sequence: CDR1 SGHVS, CDR2 FQNEAQ. Here the CDR3 DNA reads TGTGCCAGCAGCTTAGCAAGACTAGCGGGAATTGATGAGCAGTTCTTC. Translating gives CASSLARLAGIDEQFF.

This rearrangement joins TRBV7-2 to TRBJ2-3; D might be TRBD1 or TRBD2, each matching 5 bases. There are 15 residues in the CDR3. The V end lost 1 base, the J end lost 2 bases, and 10 bases lay between the germline ends. CDR1 and CDR2 (germline): SGHTA, FQGNSA. This CDR3 reads CASSLEGTITDTQYF. In DNA form, the CDR3 reads TGTGCCAGCAGCTTAGAGGGGACGATCACAGATACGCAGTATTTT.

The rearrangement links TRBV7-9 to TRBJ1-5; no definite D call. V was shortened by 5 bases and J by 6 bases, with 14 bases between the two germline ends. The CDR3 length is 14 residues. The germline V gene has CDR1 SEHNR and CDR2 FQNEAQ (reference sequence). CDR3 DNA sequence: TGTGCCAGCAGCCGGACGGAGGATGGTCAGCCCCAGCATTTT. Protein product: CASSRTEDGQPQHF.

The chain combines TRBV9 with TRBJ2-1, with 7 bases lining up with TRBD2. Looked up from germline, CDR1 is SGDLS and CDR2 is YYNGEE. With V trimmed by 4 bases and J by 5 bases, 9 bases remained unmatched. This CDR3 has 15 amino acids. The CDR3 loop is CASSPRTSGHNEQFF. The CDR3 DNA sequence: TGTGCCAGCAGCCCTCGGACTAGTGGCCACAATGAGCAGTTCTTC. Using reference TRBV9 and TRBJ2-1 for the parts outside the CDR3, the full variable domain is DSGVTQTPKHLITATGQRVTLRCSPRSGDLSVYWYQQSLDQGLQFLIQYYNGEERAKGNILERFSAQQFPDLHSELNLSSLELGDSALYFCASSPRTSGHNEQFFGPGTRLTVL.

As concerns this clone: The same CDR3 also results from other DNA sequences found in this sample. The rearrangement uses TRBV19 and TRBJ2-7; 9 nucleotides line up with TRBD1. The CDR3 has 13 amino acids. Germline assignment: CDR1 LNHDA and CDR2 SQIVND (reference sequence). The trim removed 3 bases at V and 4 bases at J, leaving 1 base unmatched. CDR3 sequence reads: CASSIDRGYEQYF. Here the CDR3 DNA reads TGTGCCAGTAGTATCGACAGGGGGTACGAGCAGTACTTC.